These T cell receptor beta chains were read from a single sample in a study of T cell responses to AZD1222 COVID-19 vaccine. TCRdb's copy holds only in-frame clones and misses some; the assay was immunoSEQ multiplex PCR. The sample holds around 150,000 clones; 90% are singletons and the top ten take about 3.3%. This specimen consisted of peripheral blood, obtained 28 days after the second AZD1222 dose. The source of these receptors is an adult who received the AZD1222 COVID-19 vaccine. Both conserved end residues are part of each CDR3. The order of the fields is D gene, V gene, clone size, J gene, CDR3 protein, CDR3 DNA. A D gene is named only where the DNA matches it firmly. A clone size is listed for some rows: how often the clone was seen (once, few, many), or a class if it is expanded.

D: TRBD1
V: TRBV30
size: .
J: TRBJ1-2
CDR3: CAWSAPLGGQGPYGYTF
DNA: TGTGCCTGGAGTGCCCCTCTCGGAGGACAGGGCCCCTATGGCTACACCTTC

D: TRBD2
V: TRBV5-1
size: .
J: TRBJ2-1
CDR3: CASSLASGRGSYNEQFF
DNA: TGCGCCAGCAGCTTGGCCAGCGGGAGGGGGTCCTACAATGAGCAGTTCTTC

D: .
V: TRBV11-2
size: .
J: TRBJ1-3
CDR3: CASSLGAASSGNTIYF
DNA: TGTGCCAGCAGCTTAGGAGCGGCTAGCTCTGGAAACACCATATATTTT

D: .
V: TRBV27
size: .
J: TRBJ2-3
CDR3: CASSLSWGSTDTQYF
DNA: TGTGCCAGCAGTTTATCGTGGGGGAGCACAGATACGCAGTATTTT

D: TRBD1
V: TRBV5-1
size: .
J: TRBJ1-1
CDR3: CASSLFDRGDTAFF
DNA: TGCGCCAGCAGCTTGTTCGACAGGGGGGATACGGCTTTCTTT

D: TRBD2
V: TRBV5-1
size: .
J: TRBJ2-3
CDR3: CASSQLSGAGGDAQYF
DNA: TGCGCCAGCTCCCAATTGTCCGGGGCGGGAGGGGATGCGCAGTATTTT

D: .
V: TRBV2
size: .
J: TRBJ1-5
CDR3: CASSPDSGSNQPQHF
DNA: TGTGCCAGCAGCCCCGACAGTGGGAGCAATCAGCCCCAGCATTTT

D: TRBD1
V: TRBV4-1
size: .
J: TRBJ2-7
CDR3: CASSLGTGYEQYF
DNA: TGCGCCAGCAGCCTCGGGACAGGCTACGAGCAGTACTTC

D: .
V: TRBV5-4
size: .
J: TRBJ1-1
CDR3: CASTPAGGDMNTEAFF
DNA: TGTGCCAGCACTCCGGCTGGGGGGGACATGAACACTGAAGCTTTCTTT

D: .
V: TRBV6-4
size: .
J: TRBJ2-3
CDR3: CASSDRGITDTQYF
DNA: TGTGCCAGCAGTGACAGGGGGATCACAGATACGCAGTATTTT

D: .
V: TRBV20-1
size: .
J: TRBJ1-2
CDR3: CSAGGRDGYTF
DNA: TGCAGTGCTGGCGGGAGGGATGGCTACACCTTC

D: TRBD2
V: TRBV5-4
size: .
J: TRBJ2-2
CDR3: CASSGPAGAGELFF
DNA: TGTGCCAGCAGCGGCCCCGCGGGAGCGGGGGAGCTGTTTTTT

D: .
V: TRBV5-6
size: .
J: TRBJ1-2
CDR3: CASSLDVYGYTF
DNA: TGTGCCAGCAGCTTGGACGTCTATGGCTACACCTTC

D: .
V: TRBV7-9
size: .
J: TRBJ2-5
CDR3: CASSLVGGETQYF
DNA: TGTGCCAGCAGCTTAGTGGGGGGAGAGACCCAGTACTTC

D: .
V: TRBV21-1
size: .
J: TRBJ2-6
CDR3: CASPGGTPEESNVLTF
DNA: TGTGCCAGCCCTGGGGGCACTCCGGAGGAGTCCAACGTCCTGACTTTC

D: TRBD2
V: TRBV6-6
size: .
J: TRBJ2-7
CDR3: CASSYRTSAVTYEQYF
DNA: TGTGCCAGCAGTTACAGGACTAGCGCCGTAACCTACGAGCAGTACTTC

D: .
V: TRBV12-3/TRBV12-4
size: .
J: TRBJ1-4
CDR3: CASSFQGNEKLFF
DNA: TGTGCCAGCAGTTTTCAGGGTAATGAAAAACTGTTTTTT

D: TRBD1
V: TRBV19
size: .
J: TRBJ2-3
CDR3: CASSLDRVGSDTQYF
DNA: TGTGCCAGTAGCCTCGACAGGGTTGGATCAGATACGCAGTATTTT

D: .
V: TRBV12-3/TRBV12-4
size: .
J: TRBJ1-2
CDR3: CASTSNYGYTF
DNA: TGTGCCAGCACAAGTAACTATGGCTACACCTTC

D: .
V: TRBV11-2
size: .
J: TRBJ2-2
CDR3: CASSLDRGNTGELFF
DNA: TGTGCCAGCAGCTTAGATAGGGGCAACACCGGGGAGCTGTTTTTT

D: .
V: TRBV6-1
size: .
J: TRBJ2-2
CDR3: CASSERGNTGELFF
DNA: TGTGCCAGCAGTGAACGGGGGAACACCGGGGAGCTGTTTTTT

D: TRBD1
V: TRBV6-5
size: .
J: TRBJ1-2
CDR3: CASSRQGKDYGYTF
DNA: TGTGCCAGCAGTCGACAGGGGAAAGACTATGGCTACACCTTC

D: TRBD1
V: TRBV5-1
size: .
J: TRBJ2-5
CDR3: CASSPGQGATETQYF
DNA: TGCGCCAGCAGCCCGGGACAGGGGGCGACGGAGACCCAGTACTTC

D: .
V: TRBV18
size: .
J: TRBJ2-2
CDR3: CASSPPPGITGELFF
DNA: TGTGCCAGCTCACCACCGCCGGGAATCACCGGGGAGCTGTTTTTT

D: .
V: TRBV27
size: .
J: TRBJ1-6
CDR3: CASRFTVDNSPLHF
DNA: TGTGCCAGCAGATTTACAGTTGATAATTCACCCCTCCACTTT

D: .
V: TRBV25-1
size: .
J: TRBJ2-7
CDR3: CASSPFSSLSYEQYF
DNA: TGTGCCAGCAGCCCCTTTTCTAGCCTCTCCTACGAGCAGTACTTC

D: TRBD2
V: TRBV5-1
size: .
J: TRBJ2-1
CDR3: CASSLAASGTNEQFF
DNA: TGCGCCAGCAGCTTGGCGGCTAGCGGGACCAATGAGCAGTTCTTC

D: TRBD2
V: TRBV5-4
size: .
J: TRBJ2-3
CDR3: CASSQPSGRAEDTQYF
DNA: TGTGCCAGCAGCCAACCGAGCGGGAGGGCCGAGGATACGCAGTATTTT

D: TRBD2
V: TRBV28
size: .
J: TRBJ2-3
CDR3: CASSGLAWDNYF
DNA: TGTGCCAGCAGCGGACTAGCTTGGGATAATTATTTT

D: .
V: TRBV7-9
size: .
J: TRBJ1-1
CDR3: CASSLAPDTEAFF
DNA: TGTGCCAGCAGCTTAGCGCCGGATACTGAAGCTTTCTTT

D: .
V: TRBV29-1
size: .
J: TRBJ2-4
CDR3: CSVEGREILAKNIQYF
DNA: TGCAGCGTTGAAGGACGGGAGATCCTAGCCAAAAACATTCAGTACTTC

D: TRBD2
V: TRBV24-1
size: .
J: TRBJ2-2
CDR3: CATSDSSGIGTGELFF
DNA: TGTGCCACCAGTGATTCTAGCGGGATTGGCACCGGGGAGCTGTTTTTT

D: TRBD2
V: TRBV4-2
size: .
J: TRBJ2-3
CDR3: CASSQEPSGNTDTQYF
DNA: TGTGCCAGCAGCCAAGAACCTAGCGGGAACACAGATACGCAGTATTTT

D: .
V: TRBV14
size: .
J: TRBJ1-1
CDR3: CASSQGTLNTEAFF
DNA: TGTGCCAGCAGCCAAGGTACGCTGAACACTGAAGCTTTCTTT

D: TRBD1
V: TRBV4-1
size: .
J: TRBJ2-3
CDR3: CASSLGTGADTQYF
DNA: TGCGCCAGCAGCCTCGGGACAGGGGCAGATACGCAGTATTTT

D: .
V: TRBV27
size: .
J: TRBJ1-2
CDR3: CASSLHGLNLARGGYGYTF
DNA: TGTGCCAGCAGTTTACATGGTCTCAATTTAGCTCGGGGAGGCTATGGCTACACCTTC

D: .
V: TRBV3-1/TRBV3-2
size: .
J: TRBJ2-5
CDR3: CASSHILNYQETQYF
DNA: TGTGCCAGCAGCCATATCCTCAACTACCAAGAGACCCAGTACTTC

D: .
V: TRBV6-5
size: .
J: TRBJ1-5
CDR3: CASSWIQNSNQPQHF
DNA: TGTGCCAGCAGTTGGATCCAAAATAGCAATCAGCCCCAGCATTTT

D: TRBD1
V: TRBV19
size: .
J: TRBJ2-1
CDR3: CASSISPGGLNEQFF
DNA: TGTGCCAGTAGTATATCGCCAGGGGGCCTCAATGAGCAGTTCTTC

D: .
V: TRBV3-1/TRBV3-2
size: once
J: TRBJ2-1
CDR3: CASSLPASGEQFF
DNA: TGTGCCAGCAGTTTGCCGGCGAGCGGAGAGCAGTTCTTC